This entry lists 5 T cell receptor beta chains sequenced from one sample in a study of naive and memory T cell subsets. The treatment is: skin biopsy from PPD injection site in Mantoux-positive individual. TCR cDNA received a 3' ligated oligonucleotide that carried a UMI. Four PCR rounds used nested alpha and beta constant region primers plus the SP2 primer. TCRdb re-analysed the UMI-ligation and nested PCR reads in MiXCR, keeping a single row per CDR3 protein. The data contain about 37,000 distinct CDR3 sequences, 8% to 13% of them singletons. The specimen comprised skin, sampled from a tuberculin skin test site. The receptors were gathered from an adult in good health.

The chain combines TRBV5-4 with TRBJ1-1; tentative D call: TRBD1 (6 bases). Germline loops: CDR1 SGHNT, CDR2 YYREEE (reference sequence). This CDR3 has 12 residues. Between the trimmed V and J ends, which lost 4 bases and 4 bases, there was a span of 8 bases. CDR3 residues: CASSEGGTEAFF. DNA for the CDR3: TGTGCCAGCAGCGAGGGGGGCACTGAAGCTTTCTTT.

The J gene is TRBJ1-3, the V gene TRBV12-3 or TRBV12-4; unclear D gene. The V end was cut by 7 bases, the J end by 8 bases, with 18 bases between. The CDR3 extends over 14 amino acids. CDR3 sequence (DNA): TGTGCCAGCAAGGACGACCTGCGAAGAGACACCATATATTTT. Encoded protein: CASKDDLRRDTIYF.

The CDR3 DNA is TGCAGTGCTAACCGGGAGAGGGGTACCGGGGAGCTGTTTTTT. Its protein product is CSANRERGTGELFF. This sequence joins TRBV20-1 and TRBJ2-2; D might be TRBD2 (6 bases). Deletions cut 4 bases from V and 5 bases from J, with 14 bases between. CDR3 length: 14 residues. CDR1 DFQATT and CDR2 SNEGSKA come from the germline V gene (reference sequence).

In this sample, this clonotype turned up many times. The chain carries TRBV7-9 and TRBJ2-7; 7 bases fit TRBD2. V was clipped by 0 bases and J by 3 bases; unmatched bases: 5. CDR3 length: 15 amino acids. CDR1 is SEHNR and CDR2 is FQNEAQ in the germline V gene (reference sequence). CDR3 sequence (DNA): TGTGCCAGCAGCTTAGCTCGGGCGGGAGTCTACGAGCAGTACTTC. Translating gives CASSLARAGVYEQYF.

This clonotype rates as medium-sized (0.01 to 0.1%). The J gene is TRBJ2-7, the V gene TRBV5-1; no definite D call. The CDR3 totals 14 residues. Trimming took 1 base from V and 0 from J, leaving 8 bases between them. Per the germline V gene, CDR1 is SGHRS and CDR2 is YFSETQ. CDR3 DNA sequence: TGCGCCAGCAGCTTGCGCGCGAACTCCTACGAGCAGTACTTC. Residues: CASSLRANSYEQYF.